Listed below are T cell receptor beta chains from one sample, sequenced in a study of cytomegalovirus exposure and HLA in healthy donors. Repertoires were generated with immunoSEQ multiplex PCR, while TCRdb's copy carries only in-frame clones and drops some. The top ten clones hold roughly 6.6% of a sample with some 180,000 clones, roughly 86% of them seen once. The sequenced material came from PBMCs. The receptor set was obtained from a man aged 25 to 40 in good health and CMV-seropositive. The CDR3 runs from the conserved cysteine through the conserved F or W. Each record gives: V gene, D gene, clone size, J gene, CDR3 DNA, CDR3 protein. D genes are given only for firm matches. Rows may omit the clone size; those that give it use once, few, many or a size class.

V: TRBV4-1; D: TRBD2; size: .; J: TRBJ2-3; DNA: TGCGCCAGCAGCCAAGGACTAGCGGGGGGAGATACGCAGTATTTT; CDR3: CASSQGLAGGDTQYF
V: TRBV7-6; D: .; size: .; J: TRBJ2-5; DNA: TGTGCCAGCAGCTTACAAGAGACCCAGTACTTC; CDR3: CASSLQETQYF
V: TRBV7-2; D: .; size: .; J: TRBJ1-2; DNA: TGTGCCAGCAGCTTCATTCGGGGAGGGGGATATGGCTACACCTTC; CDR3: CASSFIRGGGYGYTF
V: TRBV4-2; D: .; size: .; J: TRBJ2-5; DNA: TGTGCCAGCAGCCAGCGCCGGACTCTGTACCAAGAGACCCAGTACTTC; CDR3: CASSQRRTLYQETQYF
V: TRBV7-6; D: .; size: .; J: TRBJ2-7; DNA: TGTGCCAGCAGCTTTAGCAGCTCCTACGAGCAGTACTTC; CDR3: CASSFSSSYEQYF
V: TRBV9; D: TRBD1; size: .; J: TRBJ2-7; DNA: TGTGCCAGCAGCGGACAACAGGGGAGATGGAACGAGCAGTACTTC; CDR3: CASSGQQGRWNEQYF
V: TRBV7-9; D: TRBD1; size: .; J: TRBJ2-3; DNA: TGTGCCAGCAGCTCCCGGGACAGGAGCACAGATACGCAGTATTTT; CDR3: CASSSRDRSTDTQYF
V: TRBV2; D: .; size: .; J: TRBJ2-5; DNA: TGTGCCAGCAGGGGGACTTACCAAGAGACCCAGTACTTC; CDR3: CASRGTYQETQYF
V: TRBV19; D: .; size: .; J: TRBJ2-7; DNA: TGTGCCAGTAGTTCTCGGACAAACACCTACGAGCAGTACTTC; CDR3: CASSSRTNTYEQYF
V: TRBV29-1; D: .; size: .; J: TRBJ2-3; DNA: TGCAGCGTTGAAGAAGGACAGAGACAAGGAGACACAGATACGCAGTATTTT; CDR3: CSVEEGQRQGDTDTQYF
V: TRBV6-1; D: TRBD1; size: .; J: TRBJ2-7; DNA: TGTGCCAGCAGTGACCGGGGACAGGCCTACGAGCAGTACTTC; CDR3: CASSDRGQAYEQYF
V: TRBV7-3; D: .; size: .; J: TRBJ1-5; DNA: TGTGCCAGCAGCCCGGGACAAAATCAGCCCCAGCATTTT; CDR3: CASSPGQNQPQHF
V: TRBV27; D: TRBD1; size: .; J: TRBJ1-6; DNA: TGTGCCAGCAGTTCAACAGGGGGCGAGAATTCACCCCTCCACTTT; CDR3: CASSSTGGENSPLHF
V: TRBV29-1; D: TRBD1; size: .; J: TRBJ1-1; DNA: TGCAGCGTTGAAACAGGGGGCGCGGGGACTGAAGCTTTCTTT; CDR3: CSVETGGAGTEAFF
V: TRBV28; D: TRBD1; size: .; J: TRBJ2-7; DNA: TGTGCCAGCAGTTTCGGGACAGGGATATACTACGAGCAGTACTTC; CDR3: CASSFGTGIYYEQYF
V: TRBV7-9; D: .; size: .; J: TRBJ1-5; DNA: TGTGCCAGCAGCTTAGTGGGGGGTAGGGGCAATCAGCCCCAGCATTTT; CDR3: CASSLVGGRGNQPQHF
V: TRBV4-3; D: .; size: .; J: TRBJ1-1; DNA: TGCGCCAGCAGCCAAGCGTGGGGCGCAGACACTGAAGCTTTCTTT; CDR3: CASSQAWGADTEAFF
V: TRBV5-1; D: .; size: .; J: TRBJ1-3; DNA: TGCGCCAGCAGCTTGGGCAGGGCCCCCTCTGGAAACACCATATATTTT; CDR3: CASSLGRAPSGNTIYF
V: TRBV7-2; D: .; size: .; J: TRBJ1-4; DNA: TGTGCCAGCAGCTTAGGCTCTCTTGCAACTAATGAAAAACTGTTTTTT; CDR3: CASSLGSLATNEKLFF
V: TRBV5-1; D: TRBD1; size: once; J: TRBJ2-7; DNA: TGCGCCAGCAGGGCCGGGACAGACATCTCCTACGAGCAGTACTTC; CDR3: CASRAGTDISYEQYF
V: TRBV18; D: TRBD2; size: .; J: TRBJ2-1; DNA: TGTGCCAGCTCGCTACCGGCGGGGACTAGCGGGGGCAGCTCCTACAATGAGCAGTTCTTC; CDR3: CASSLPAGTSGGSSYNEQFF
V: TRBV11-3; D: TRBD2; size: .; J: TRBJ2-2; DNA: TGTGCCAGCAGCTTAGATCGCTGGACTAGCGGGCCTTCGAACACCGGGGAGCTGTTTTTT; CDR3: CASSLDRWTSGPSNTGELFF
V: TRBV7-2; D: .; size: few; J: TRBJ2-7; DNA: TGTGCCAGCAGCCGGAGGCCCTACGAGCAGTACTTC; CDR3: CASSRRPYEQYF
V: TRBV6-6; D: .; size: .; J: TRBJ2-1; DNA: TGTGCCAGCAGGAGCTCCTACAATGAGCAGTTCTTC; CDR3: CASRSSYNEQFF
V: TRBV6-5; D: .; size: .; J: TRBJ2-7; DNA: TGTGCCAGCAGGGGACGGGGGGCAGGGACCTACGAGCAGTACTTC; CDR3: CASRGRGAGTYEQYF
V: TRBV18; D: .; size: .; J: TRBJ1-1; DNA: TGTGCCAGCTCACCGGGGGCGCGGGCTGAAGCTTTCTTT; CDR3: CASSPGARAEAFF
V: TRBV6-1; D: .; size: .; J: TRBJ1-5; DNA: TGTGCCAGCAGTGAAGTAGGGGTCGGCAATCAGCCCCAGCATTTT; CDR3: CASSEVGVGNQPQHF
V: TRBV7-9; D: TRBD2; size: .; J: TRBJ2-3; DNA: TGTGCCAGCAGCTCCTCTCGAGCGGGAGAGGTTGGAGATACGCAGTATTTT; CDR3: CASSSSRAGEVGDTQYF
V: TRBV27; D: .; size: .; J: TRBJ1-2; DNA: TGTGCCAGCAGTTTAGTCCCAGGGCTTGCTGGCTACACCTTC; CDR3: CASSLVPGLAGYTF
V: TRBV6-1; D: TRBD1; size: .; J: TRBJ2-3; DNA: TGTGCCAGCAGTCTGGACAGGGCTAACACAGATACGCAGTATTTT; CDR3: CASSLDRANTDTQYF
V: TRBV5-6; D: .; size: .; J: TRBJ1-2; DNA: TGTGCCAGCAGCTTGTCGGGACGGATTAACTATGGCTACACCTTC; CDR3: CASSLSGRINYGYTF
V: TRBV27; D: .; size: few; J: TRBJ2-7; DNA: TGTGCCAGCAGTTTAATTGGGTACGAGCAGTACTTC; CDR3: CASSLIGYEQYF
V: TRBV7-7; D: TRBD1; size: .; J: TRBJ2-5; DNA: TGTGCCAGCAGCCAGCGGACAGGGGGCCAAGAGACCCAGTACTTC; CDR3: CASSQRTGGQETQYF
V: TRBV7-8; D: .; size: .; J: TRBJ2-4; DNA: TGTGCCAGCAGCTTAGGGTTTAGTTCGGACATTCAGTACTTC; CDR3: CASSLGFSSDIQYF
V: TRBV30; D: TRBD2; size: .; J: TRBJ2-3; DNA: TGTGCCTGGGACCGGACTAGCTTTCCAGATACGCAGTATTTT; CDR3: CAWDRTSFPDTQYF